This T cell receptor beta chain was retrieved from a study of shared clonotypes between healthy human individuals. Unsorted PBMC DNA underwent sequencing on ten immunoSEQ deep assay plates. Using immunoSEQ multiplex PCR, the repertoire was profiled, and TCRdb retains in-frame clones only, with some absent. The sample records about 520,000 clones, roughly 80% being singletons. The CDR3 runs 14 residues. Per the germline V gene, CDR1 is MNHNY and CDR2 is SVGAGI (reference sequence). Turning to this clone: A far larger clone is just one base off, so this is likely a read error.

Donors included only healthy HIV-negative adults lacking recent acute infections or vaccinations. Donors comprised only Caucasian adults living in Nashville, Tennessee. V gene TRBV6-6 combines with J gene TRBJ1-4, with 9 bases fitting TRBD1. This clonotype was sampled from a woman aged 40-49 years in good health. Some clones in this sample may be carry-over from other donors' samples. The source material was PBMCs. Here the CDR3 DNA reads TGTGCCGGCAGTTACGGGACAGGGCTTGAAAAACTGTTTTTT. It specifies CAGSYGTGLEKLFF.